The table lists the clone carrying this TCR beta chain with a count of one. Antigen specificity is unknown. Assay: immunoSEQ multiplex PCR; the TCRdb copy retains only in-frame clones and omits some. The data contain tens of thousands of clones, 90% to 95% of them seen just once; the ten biggest clones take up around 0.25%. This sample is drawn from a study of graft-versus-host responses after intestinal transplantation. Overall study: After anti-thymocyte globulin induction, recipients took tacrolimus and steroids for 2 to 3 years.

Germline V gene lookup returns CDR1 MNHNS and CDR2 SASEGT. This CDR3 contains 16 residues. V gave up 2 bases and J gave up 1 base, with 14 bases separating them. Overall study results and limits: Allografts carried high graft-versus-host to host-versus-graft clonal ratios in patients having graft-donor T cell macrochimerism. GvH clones detected in recipient marrow included some appearing first in ileum or blood. Early after transplant, HvG clones declined as circulating GvH clones peaked.

Sequencing was performed on unstimulated CD8+ T cells sorted from spleen or lymph node cells, taken before transplant. The J gene is TRBJ2-5, the V gene TRBV6-1; D possibly matches TRBD1 or TRBD2 (6 bases each). The source is a human donor who was the organ donor for an intestinal transplant. CDR3 sequence: CASSEISRGAQETQYF. In nucleotides, the CDR3 is TGTGCCAGCAGTGAAATCTCGAGGGGGGCCCAAGAGACCCAGTACTTC.